Sequencing of this TCR beta chain was carried out in a study of breast tumors, draining lymph nodes, adjacent tissues. Samples came from axillary lymph nodes draining the breast cancer. A single record per CDR3 protein comes from TCRdb applying MiXCR to the multiplex PCR reads. The sample has approximately 210,000 distinct CDR3 sequences, roughly 30% seen once. Regarding the study as a whole: Luminal-like breast cancer showed significantly greater tumor-nontumor repertoire similarity than basal-like breast cancer did. Tumor TCR diversity was below lymph nodes but above nontumor tissue.

A word on this clonotype: What it recognizes is unknown.

Germline values: CDR1 DFQATT, CDR2 SNEGSKA (reference sequence). Deletions cut 1 base from V and 9 bases from J, with 9 bases between. CDR3 size: 11 residues. The origin of this receptor is a female donor with breast cancer. Some clones in this sample may be carry-over from other donors' samples. Sequencing used axillary lymph node tissue. This chain joins TRBV20-1 and TRBJ2-5; D is perhaps TRBD2 (5 bases). The CDR3 sequence: CSARGTGAQYF. In nucleotides, the CDR3 is TGCAGTGCTAGAGGGACTGGGGCCCAGTACTTC.